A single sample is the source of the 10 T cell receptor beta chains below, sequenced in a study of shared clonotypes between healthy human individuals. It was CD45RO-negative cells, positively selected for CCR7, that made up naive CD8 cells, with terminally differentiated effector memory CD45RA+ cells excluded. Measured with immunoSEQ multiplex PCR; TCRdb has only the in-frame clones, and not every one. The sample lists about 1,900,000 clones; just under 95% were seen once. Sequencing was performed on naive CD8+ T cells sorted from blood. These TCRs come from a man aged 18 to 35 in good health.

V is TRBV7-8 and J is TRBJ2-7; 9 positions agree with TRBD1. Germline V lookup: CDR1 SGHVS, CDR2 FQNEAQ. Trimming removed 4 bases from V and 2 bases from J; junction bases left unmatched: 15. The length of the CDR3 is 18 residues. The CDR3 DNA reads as TGTGCCAGCAGCTCACCAGGAGTGAGAGACAGGGGGACCTACGAGCAGTACTTC. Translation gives CASSSPGVRDRGTYEQYF.

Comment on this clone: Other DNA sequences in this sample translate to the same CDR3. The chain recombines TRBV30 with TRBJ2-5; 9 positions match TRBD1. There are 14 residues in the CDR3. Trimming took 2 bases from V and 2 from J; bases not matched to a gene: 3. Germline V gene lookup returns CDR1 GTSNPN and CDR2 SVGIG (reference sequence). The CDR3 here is CAWSTGTGQETQYF. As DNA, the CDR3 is TGTGCCTGGAGTACAGGGACAGGGCAAGAGACCCAGTACTTC.

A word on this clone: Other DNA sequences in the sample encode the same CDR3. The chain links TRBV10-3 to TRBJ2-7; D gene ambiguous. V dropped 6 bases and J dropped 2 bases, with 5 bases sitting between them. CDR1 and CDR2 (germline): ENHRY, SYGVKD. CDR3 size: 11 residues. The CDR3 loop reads CAISDPYEQYF. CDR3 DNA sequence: TGTGCCATCAGCGACCCCTACGAGCAGTACTTC.

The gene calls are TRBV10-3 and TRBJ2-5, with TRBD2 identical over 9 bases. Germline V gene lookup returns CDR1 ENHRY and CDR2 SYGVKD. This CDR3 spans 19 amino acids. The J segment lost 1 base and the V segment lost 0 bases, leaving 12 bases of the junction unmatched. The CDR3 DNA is TGTGCCATCAGTGAGTCCCGCTACGGGCAAGCGGGGGGCCAAGAGACCCAGTACTTC. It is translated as CAISESRYGQAGGQETQYF.

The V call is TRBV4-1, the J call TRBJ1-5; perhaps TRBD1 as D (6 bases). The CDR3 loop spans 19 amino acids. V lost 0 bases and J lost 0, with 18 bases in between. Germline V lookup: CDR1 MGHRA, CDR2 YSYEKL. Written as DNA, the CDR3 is TGCGCCAGCAGCCAAGACGGGTCAGGGGACACGTATAGCAATCAGCCCCAGCATTTT. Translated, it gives CASSQDGSGDTYSNQPQHF.

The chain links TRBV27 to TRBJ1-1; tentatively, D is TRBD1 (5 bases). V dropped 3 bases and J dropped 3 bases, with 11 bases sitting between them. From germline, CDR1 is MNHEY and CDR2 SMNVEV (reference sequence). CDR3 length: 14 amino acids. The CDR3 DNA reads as TGTGCCAGCAGTTTGTTGGGGGACTACACTGAAGCTTTCTTT. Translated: CASSLLGDYTEAFF.

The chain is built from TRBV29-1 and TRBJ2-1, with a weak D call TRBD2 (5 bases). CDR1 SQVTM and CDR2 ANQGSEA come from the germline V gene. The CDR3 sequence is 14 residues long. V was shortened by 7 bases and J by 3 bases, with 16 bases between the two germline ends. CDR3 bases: TGCAGCGGCGGACCGCCAGGAGGCTACAATGAGCAGTTCTTC. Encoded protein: CSGGPPGGYNEQFF.

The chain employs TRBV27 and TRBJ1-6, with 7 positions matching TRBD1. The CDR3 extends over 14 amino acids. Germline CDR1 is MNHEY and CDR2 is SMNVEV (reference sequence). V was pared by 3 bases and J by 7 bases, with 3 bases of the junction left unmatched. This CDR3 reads CASSFSTGNSPLHF. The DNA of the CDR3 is TGTGCCAGCAGTTTCTCGACAGGGAATTCACCCCTCCACTTT.

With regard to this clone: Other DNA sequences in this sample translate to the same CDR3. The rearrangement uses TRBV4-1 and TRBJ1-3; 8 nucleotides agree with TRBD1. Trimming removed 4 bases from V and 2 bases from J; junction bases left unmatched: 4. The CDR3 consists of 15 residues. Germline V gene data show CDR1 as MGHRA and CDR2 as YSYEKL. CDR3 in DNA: TGCGCCAGCAGCCCCGACAGGGGAACTGGAAACACCATATATTTT. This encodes CASSPDRGTGNTIYF.

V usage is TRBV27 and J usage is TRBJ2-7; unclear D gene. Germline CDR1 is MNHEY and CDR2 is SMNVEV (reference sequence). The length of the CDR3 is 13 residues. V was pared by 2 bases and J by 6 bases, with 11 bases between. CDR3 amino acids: CASSLDSGPEQYF. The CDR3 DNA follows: TGTGCCAGCAGTTTAGATTCGGGTCCCGAGCAGTACTTC.